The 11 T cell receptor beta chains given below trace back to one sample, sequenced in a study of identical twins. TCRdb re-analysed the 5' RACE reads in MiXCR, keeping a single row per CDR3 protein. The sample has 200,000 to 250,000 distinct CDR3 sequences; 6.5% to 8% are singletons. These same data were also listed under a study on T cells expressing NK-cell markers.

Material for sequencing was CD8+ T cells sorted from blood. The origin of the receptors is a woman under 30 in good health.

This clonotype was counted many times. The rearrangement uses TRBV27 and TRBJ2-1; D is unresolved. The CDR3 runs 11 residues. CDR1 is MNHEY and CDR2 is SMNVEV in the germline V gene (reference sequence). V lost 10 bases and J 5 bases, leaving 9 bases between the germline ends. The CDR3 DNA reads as TGTGCCACTACGATGAACAATGAGCAGTTCTTC. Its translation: CATTMNNEQFF.

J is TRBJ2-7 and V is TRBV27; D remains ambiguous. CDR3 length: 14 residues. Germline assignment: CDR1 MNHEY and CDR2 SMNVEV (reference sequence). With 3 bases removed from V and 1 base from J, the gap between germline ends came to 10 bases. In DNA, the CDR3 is TGTGCCAGCAGTTTCGTCGGGCCTTCCTACGAGCAGTACTTC. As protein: CASSFVGPSYEQYF.

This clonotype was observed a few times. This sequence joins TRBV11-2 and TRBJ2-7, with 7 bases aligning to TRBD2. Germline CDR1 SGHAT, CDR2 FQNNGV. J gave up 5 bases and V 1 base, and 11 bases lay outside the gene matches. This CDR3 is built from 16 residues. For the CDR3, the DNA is TGTGCCAGCAGCTTAGGTTTGGGAGGGTCAGGCGACGAGCAGTACTTC. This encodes CASSLGLGGSGDEQYF.

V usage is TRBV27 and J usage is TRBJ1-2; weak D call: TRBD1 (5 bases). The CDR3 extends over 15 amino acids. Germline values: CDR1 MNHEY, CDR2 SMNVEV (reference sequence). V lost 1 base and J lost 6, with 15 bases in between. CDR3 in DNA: TGTGCCAGCAGTTTATGGGGGGGGGATGGAGATGGCTACACCTTC. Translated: CASSLWGGDGDGYTF.

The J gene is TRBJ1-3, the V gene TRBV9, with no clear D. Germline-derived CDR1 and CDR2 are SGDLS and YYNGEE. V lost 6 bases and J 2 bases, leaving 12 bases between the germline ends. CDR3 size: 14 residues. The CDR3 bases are TGTGCCAGCATGCGGGGAGACCCTGGAAACACCATATATTTT. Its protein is CASMRGDPGNTIYF.

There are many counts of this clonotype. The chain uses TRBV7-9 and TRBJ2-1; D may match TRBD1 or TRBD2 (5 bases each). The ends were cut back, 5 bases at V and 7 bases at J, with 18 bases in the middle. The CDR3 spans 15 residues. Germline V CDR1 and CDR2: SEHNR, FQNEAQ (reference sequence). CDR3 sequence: CASSGFGDPINEQFF. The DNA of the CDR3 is TGTGCCAGCAGCGGGTTTGGGGACCCCATTAATGAGCAGTTCTTC.

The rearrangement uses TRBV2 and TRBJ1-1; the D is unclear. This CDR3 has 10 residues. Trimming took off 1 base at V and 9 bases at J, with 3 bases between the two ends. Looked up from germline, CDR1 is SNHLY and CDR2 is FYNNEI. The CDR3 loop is CASSEGQAFF. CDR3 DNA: TGTGCCAGCAGTGAAGGCCAAGCTTTCTTT.

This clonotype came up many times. DNA for the CDR3: TGTGCCAGCAGCGTAGGCCTGACAGGGCCCCCTTCGGAGCAGTACTTC. This sequence encodes CASSVGLTGPPSEQYF. The J gene is TRBJ2-7, the V gene TRBV9, with 7 bases fitting TRBD1. The CDR3 is 16 amino acids. Germline CDR1 and CDR2: SGDLS and YYNGEE. J was trimmed by 7 bases and V by 0 bases; bases with no gene match: 13. The whole variable domain, filled in from reference TRBV9 and TRBJ2-7, reads DSGVTQTPKHLITATGQRVTLRCSPRSGDLSVYWYQQSLDQGLQFLIQYYNGEERAKGNILERFSAQQFPDLHSELNLSSLELGDSALYFCASSVGLTGPPSEQYFGPGTRLTVT.

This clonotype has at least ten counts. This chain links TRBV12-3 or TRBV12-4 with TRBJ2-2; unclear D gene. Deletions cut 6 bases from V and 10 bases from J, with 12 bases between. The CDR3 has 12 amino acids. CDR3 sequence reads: CASSPIPPELFF. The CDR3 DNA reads TGTGCCAGCAGCCCCATCCCTCCGGAGCTGTTTTTT.

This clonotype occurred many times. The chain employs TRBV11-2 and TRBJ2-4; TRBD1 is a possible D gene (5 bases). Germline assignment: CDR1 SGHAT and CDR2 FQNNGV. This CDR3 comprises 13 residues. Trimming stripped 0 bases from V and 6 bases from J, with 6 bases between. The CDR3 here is CASSLEGANIQYF. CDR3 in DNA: TGTGCCAGCAGCTTAGAAGGGGCAAACATTCAGTACTTC.

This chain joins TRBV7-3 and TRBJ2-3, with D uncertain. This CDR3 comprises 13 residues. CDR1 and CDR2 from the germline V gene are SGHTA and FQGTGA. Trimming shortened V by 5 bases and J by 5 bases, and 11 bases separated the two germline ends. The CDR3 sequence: CASSRNFGDTQYF. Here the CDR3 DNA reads TGTGCCAGCAGCCGAAACTTCGGAGATACGCAGTATTTT.